This T cell receptor beta chain was recorded in a study of OX40 agonist ivuxolimab in advanced cancers. The study in broad terms: Ivuxolimab was a fully human IgG2 agonistic monoclonal antibody targeting the costimulatory receptor OX40 (CD134). Intravenous ivuxolimab was administered to patients every 2 weeks at six dose levels: 0.01, 0.1, 0.3, 1.5, 3 and 10 mg/kg. Of the approximately 50 patients in dose escalation, 19 had hepatocellular carcinoma, some 15 had melanoma, 9 had renal cell carcinoma and 9 had head and neck cancer. In the dose-escalation cohort, approximately 80% of patients were male, and the mean age was approximately 60 years with a range of roughly 20 to 85. Patients were allowed to have had prior anti-PD-1, anti-PD-L1 or anti-CTLA-4 therapy, and approximately 40% of the dose-escalation patients had been treated with checkpoint inhibitors. Partial responses occurred in three dose-escalation patients: two with cutaneous melanoma and one with hepatocellular carcinoma. The point of sequencing TCRbeta in the periphery was to test whether ivuxolimab changed TCR sequence diversity and drove clonal T-cell expansion. The paper reports the monotherapy dose-escalation portion (N of about 50 patients) of the phase I ivuxolimab trial.

Comments on this clone: The clone's antigen remains unknown. Base-call qualities are not available, and no considerably larger clone is one nucleotide away.

To sequence the TCRbeta CDR3 region, genomic DNA was isolated from the sorted cells. TCRbeta CDR3 regions were sequenced using the immunoSEQ Assay. TCRdb took this table from immuneACCESS and kept in-frame rearrangements with V and J called. Such tables lack part of the clones; where checked against another copy, unresolved V genes explain under half of the gap, and the rest is unexplained. This sample holds tens of thousands of clones; more than 65% were observed only once. The ten most abundant clones make up less than 4.5% of the sample. The CDR3 numbers 16 residues from cysteine through phenylalanine. The read is trimmed to its CDR3 DNA, 48 bases read in frame from base 1. The V and J ends are trimmed by 8 bases and 6 bases, leaving 23 bases between them. From a lookup of the germline V gene (reference sequence), CDR1 and CDR2 are MNHEY and SMNVEV. Patients with autoimmune disease history or receiving systemic immunosuppression were excluded from the trial. Peripheral blood for TCR sequencing was collected from all dose cohorts at baseline, on cycle 4 day 1, and on cycle 7 day 1. The samples were taken from a phase I, first-in-human, multicenter, open-label dose-escalation trial of ivuxolimab. Adults with locally advanced or metastatic melanoma, renal cell, hepatocellular, or head and neck squamous cell carcinoma were enrolled in the trial. Before TCR sequencing, CD4+ T cells and CD8+ T cells from peripheral blood were sorted into separate populations.

General study outcomes and caveats: Which antigens the clonally expanded peripheral T cells were specific for was not determined. After ivuxolimab, more expanded clones were found on average in CD8+ T cells than in CD4+ T cells. At doses of 0.1 to 3.0 mg/kg, clonal expansion of both CD4+ and CD8+ blood T cells was observed from baseline to week 6. In partial responders in the 0.1-3.0 mg/kg groups, normalized peripheral clonal expansion was found to be among the lowest, especially among CD8+ T cells. Low levels of normalized T-cell clonal expansion were also shown by some nonresponding patients.

The receptor was isolated from an adult with an advanced solid tumor such as melanoma, head and neck, liver or kidney cancer. Sequenced here: CD4+ or CD8+ T cells sorted from blood, sampled in a trial of the OX40 agonist ivuxolimab. This chain is built from TRBV27 and TRBJ1-5; a tentative D call is TRBD1 (6 bases match). The CDR3 region has the sequence CASRSLGIQGPQPQHF. The nucleotide sequence reads TGTGCCAGCCGTTCATTAGGAATACAGGGTCCTCAGCCCCAGCATTTT.